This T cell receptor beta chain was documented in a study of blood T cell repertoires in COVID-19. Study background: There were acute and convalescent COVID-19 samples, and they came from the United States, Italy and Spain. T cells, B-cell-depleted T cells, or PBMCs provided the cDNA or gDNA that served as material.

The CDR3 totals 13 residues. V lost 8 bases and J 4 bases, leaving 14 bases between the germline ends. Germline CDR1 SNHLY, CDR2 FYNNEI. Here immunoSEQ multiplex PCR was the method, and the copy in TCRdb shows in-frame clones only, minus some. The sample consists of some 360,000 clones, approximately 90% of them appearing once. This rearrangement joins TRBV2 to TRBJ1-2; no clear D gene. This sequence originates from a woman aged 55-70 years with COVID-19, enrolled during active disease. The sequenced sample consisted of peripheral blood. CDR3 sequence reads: CASASAGGYGYTF. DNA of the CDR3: TGTGCCAGCGCCTCTGCAGGAGGCTATGGCTACACCTTC.